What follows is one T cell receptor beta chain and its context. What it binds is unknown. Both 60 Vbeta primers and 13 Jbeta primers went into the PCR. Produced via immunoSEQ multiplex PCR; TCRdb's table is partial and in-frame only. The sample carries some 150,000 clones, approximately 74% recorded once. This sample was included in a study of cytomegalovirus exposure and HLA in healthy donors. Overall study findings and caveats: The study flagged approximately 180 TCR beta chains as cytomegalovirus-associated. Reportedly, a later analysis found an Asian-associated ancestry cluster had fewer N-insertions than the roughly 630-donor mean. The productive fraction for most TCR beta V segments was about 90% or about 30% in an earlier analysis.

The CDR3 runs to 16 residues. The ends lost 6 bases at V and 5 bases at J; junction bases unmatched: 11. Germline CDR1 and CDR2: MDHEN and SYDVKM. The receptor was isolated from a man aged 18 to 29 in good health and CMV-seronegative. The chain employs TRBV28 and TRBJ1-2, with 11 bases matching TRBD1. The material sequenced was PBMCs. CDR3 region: CASSSGQGVSKYGYTF. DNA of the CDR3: TGTGCCAGCAGCTCGGGACAGGGGGTTTCCAAGTATGGCTACACCTTC.